Shown below are 25 T cell receptor beta chains from a single sample sequenced in a study of cytomegalovirus exposure and HLA in healthy donors. PCR used 60 Vbeta primers and 13 Jbeta primers. The data were produced by immunoSEQ multiplex PCR, yet TCRdb's version contains in-frame clones alone and is incomplete. In the table there are about 170,000 clones, around 82% of which are singletons. Sample: PBMCs. These receptors all come from a woman aged 45-65 years in good health and CMV-seropositive.

This clone has a handful of counts. The rearrangement joins TRBV11-1 to TRBJ2-7, with D tentatively TRBD1 (5 bases). This CDR3 has 13 residues. Trimming stripped 5 bases from V and 0 bases from J, with 8 bases between. In germline, CDR1 is SGHAT, CDR2 FQDESV (reference sequence). The CDR3 sequence is CASSDSSSYEQYF. The CDR3 DNA reads as TGTGCCAGCAGCGACAGCAGCTCCTACGAGCAGTACTTC.

CDR3 nucleotides: TGTGCCAGCAGTGAACAGGGACAGAAAGAGACCCAGTACTTC. Translation gives CASSEQGQKETQYF. The chain uses TRBV2 and TRBJ2-5, with 7 bases aligning to TRBD1. J lost 3 bases, V lost 2 bases, and 3 bases had no gene match. Germline lookup yields CDR1 SNHLY and CDR2 FYNNEI. The CDR3 length is 14 residues.

The DNA of the CDR3 is TGCGCCAGCAGCTTGGATCCGGGGATAATGGGCTACACCTTC. Translated, it gives CASSLDPGIMGYTF. The V call is TRBV5-1, the J call TRBJ1-2; D is ambiguous. CDR3 size: 14 residues. Germline assignment: CDR1 SGHRS and CDR2 YFSETQ. Trimming left V 0 bases short and J 8 bases short, with 14 bases between.

This clone was seen only once. This chain joins TRBV10-3 and TRBJ2-3, with TRBD2 matching 9 bases. The J segment lost 2 bases and the V segment lost 3 bases, leaving 9 bases of the junction unmatched. The CDR3 loop spans 17 amino acids. The germline V gene encodes CDR1 ENHRY and CDR2 SYGVKD. Written as DNA, the CDR3 is TGTGCCATCAGTGATCCCTCCGCGGGGGGGTTCACAGATACGCAGTATTTT. It translates to CAISDPSAGGFTDTQYF.

The CDR3 DNA sequence: TGCGCCAGCAGACTAGCGGGGACCTACGAGCAGTACTTC. It codes for CASRLAGTYEQYF. The chain links TRBV5-1 to TRBJ2-7, with 10 bases identical to TRBD2. Germline lookup yields CDR1 SGHRS and CDR2 YFSETQ. V shed 5 bases, J shed 2 bases, and the junction held 1 base outside the gene matches. There are 13 residues in the CDR3.

J is TRBJ2-2 and V is TRBV4-2; 8 bases align to TRBD2. V dropped 7 bases and J dropped 0; count of bases not matched to a gene: 7. CDR3 length: 16 amino acids. Germline-derived CDR1 and CDR2 are LGHNA and YNFKEQ. CDR3 in DNA: TGTGCCAGCAACCCACTAGCGGAGGCGAACACCGGGGAGCTGTTTTTT. Translation: CASNPLAEANTGELFF.

The rearrangement links TRBV19 to TRBJ2-7; 12 bases fit TRBD2. Per germline, CDR1 LNHDA and CDR2 SQIVND (reference sequence). This CDR3 contains 14 residues. J lost 10 bases, V lost 6 bases, and 10 bases had no gene match. The CDR3 region has the DNA TGTGCCAGTAGCAGAGGACTAGCGGGGACCAAACAGTACTTC. Translated, it gives CASSRGLAGTKQYF.

In this sample, this clone turned up once. The chain uses TRBV2 and TRBJ1-6; D not resolved. The CDR3 length is 12 residues. The ends were cut back, 5 bases at V and 8 bases at J, with 7 bases in the middle. Germline V gives CDR1 SNHLY, CDR2 FYNNEI. The CDR3 region is CASSTTYSPLHF. As DNA, the CDR3 is TGTGCCAGCAGTACTACCTATTCACCCCTCCACTTT.

Regarding this clone: One junction end disagrees with the germline gene, perhaps due to a read error. The chain recombines TRBV7-9 with TRBJ1-6; D uncertain. Germline V gene sequence: CDR1 SEHNR, CDR2 FQNEAQ (reference sequence). There are 14 residues in the CDR3. This CDR3 is CSSSLVAVNSPLHF. The CDR3 nucleotides are TGTTCCAGCAGCTTAGTGGCAGTTAATTCACCCCTCCACTTT.

The rearrangement uses TRBV7-3 and TRBJ2-1; the D gene is possibly TRBD1 (6 bases). The CDR3 loop spans 14 amino acids. V was trimmed by 2 bases and J by 8 bases, leaving 13 bases between them. The V gene's germline CDR1 is SGHTA and CDR2 FQGTGA. The chain's CDR3 is CASSLGGPVDEQFF. CDR3 coding DNA: TGTGCCAGCAGCTTAGGGGGCCCCGTGGATGAGCAGTTCTTC.

In nucleotides, the CDR3 is TGTGCCAGCAGCCACGGGACAAGGACCCAAGAGACCCAGTACTTC. Protein product: CASSHGTRTQETQYF. The V and J genes are TRBV5-8 and TRBJ2-5; the D gene is possibly TRBD1 (6 bases). Trimming took off 4 bases at V and 1 base at J, with 14 bases between the two ends. CDR3 length equals 15 residues. Germline assignment: CDR1 SGHTS and CDR2 YDEGEE.

The genes are TRBV12-1 and TRBJ1-1; TRBD1, the table's D call, was not compared with the DNA. TRBV12-1 is deemed a pseudogene. The length of the CDR3 is 15 residues. The CDR3 nucleotides are TGTGCCAGCAGCTTAGGCGGGACAGCAAACACTGAAGCTTTCTTT. The encoded protein is CASSLGGTANTEAFF.

The chain's CDR3 is CASRRGQGPTYEQYF. DNA of the CDR3: TGTGCCAGCAGGAGGGGACAGGGTCCAACCTACGAGCAGTACTTC. The V gene is TRBV6-1, the J gene TRBJ2-7, with TRBD1 identical over 9 bases. This CDR3 comprises 15 residues. Trimming removed 6 bases from V and 2 bases from J; junction bases left unmatched: 8. Germline CDR1 reads MNHNS; CDR2 reads SASEGT.

This rearrangement joins TRBV5-1 to TRBJ1-1; 8 nucleotides agree with TRBD1. J was trimmed by 3 bases and V by 4 bases; bases with no gene match: 8. Germline V gene lookup returns CDR1 SGHRS and CDR2 YFSETQ. The CDR3 totals 15 residues. The chain's CDR3 is CASSVQGAGDTEAFF. CDR3 nucleotides: TGCGCCAGCAGCGTCCAGGGGGCGGGGGACACTGAAGCTTTCTTT.

The chain recombines TRBV2 with TRBJ2-1; 8 positions match TRBD2. The V gene's germline CDR1 is SNHLY and CDR2 FYNNEI. V gave up 7 bases and J gave up 5 bases; unmatched junction bases: 10. This CDR3 region has 15 residues. The CDR3, as DNA: TGTGCCAGCAAAAGGGACGGGGGGGGAGACAATGAGCAGTTCTTC. Translation gives CASKRDGGGDNEQFF.

This clone turned up a few times. The rearrangement joins TRBV18 to TRBJ2-2; 8 nucleotides align to TRBD2. V was pared by 3 bases and J by 4 bases, with 7 bases of the junction left unmatched. The CDR3 has 16 residues. Germline values: CDR1 KGHSH, CDR2 LQKENI. CDR3 DNA sequence: TGTGCCAGCTCACCTTCAGCGGGGGCCGCCACCGGGGAGCTGTTTTTT. Its translation: CASSPSAGAATGELFF.

The V gene is TRBV11-3, the J gene TRBJ2-3; D may be TRBD1 (5 bases). The CDR3 runs 14 residues. V lost 5 bases and J lost 3, with 12 bases in between. The germline CDR1 and CDR2 sequences are SGHNT and YENEEA. CDR3 sequence reads: CASSLGAATDTQYF. The CDR3 nucleotides read TGTGCCAGCAGCCTAGGGGCTGCGACAGATACGCAGTATTTT.

This clone was seen just once. The rearrangement uses TRBV19 and TRBJ2-7, with TRBD1 identical over 8 bases. The CDR3 sequence is 15 residues long. After removal of 5 bases from V and 1 base from J, the junction contained 7 bases not matched to a gene. Germline-derived CDR1 and CDR2 are LNHDA and SQIVND (reference sequence). The CDR3 is CASSPDRVQSYEQYF. The CDR3 DNA reads as TGTGCCAGTAGTCCGGACAGGGTCCAATCCTACGAGCAGTACTTC.

The V and J genes are TRBV5-1 and TRBJ1-4; no clear D gene. CDR3 size: 13 residues. V lost 2 bases, J lost 8 bases, and 10 bases lay in between. The germline gives CDR1 SGHRS, CDR2 YFSETQ. Here the CDR3 reads CASSFLGPEKLFF. CDR3 nucleotides: TGCGCCAGCAGCTTCCTGGGCCCGGAAAAACTGTTTTTT.

CDR3 nucleotides: TGTGCCAGCAGCTCGCAACAGGGCCCTACCTACAATGAGCAGTTCTTC. Protein product: CASSSQQGPTYNEQFF. This chain links TRBV7-9 with TRBJ2-1, with TRBD1 as a possible D gene (6 bases). Germline V gene sequence: CDR1 SEHNR, CDR2 FQNEAQ (reference sequence). Trimming took off 4 bases at V and 2 bases at J, with 15 bases between the two ends. The CDR3 runs 16 residues.

The rearrangement links TRBV11-3 to TRBJ2-3, with a tentative D call TRBD2 (6 bases). The CDR3 spans 19 residues. Germline V gives CDR1 SGHNT, CDR2 YENEEA. The V and J ends lost 1 base and 5 bases respectively, with 25 bases between them. CDR3 DNA sequence: TGTGCCAGCAGCTTAGGTGTTAACGCGGGACTCCTCGACGAAGATACGCAGTATTTT. Translation: CASSLGVNAGLLDEDTQYF.

CDR3 in amino acids: CASSFLQAEAFF. CDR3 DNA sequence: TGTGCCAGTAGTTTCCTACAGGCTGAAGCTTTCTTT. V and J are TRBV19 and TRBJ1-1, with D maybe TRBD1 (5 bases). V was cut by 5 bases and J by 6 bases, with 10 bases left in between. There are 12 residues in the CDR3. Germline-derived CDR1 and CDR2 are LNHDA and SQIVND (reference sequence).

This rearrangement joins TRBV7-2 to TRBJ2-3, with D tentatively TRBD2 (5 bases). The CDR3 loop spans 14 amino acids. From germline, CDR1 is SGHTA and CDR2 FQGNSA. V lost 4 bases, J lost 6 bases, and 14 bases lay in between. The CDR3 here is CASSSRTGRDTQYF. The CDR3 DNA follows: TGTGCCAGCAGCTCCAGGACTGGCAGGGATACGCAGTATTTT.

Only a few counts were recorded for this clone. The gene calls are TRBV7-8 and TRBJ2-7; D ambiguous. Germline assignment: CDR1 SGHVS and CDR2 FQNEAQ. Deletions cut 1 base from V and 4 bases from J, with 8 bases between. This CDR3 region has 13 residues. CDR3 DNA sequence: TGTGCCAGCAGCTTAGAAGCGCCTTACGAGCAGTACTTC. Translated: CASSLEAPYEQYF.

This clone was counted a few times. The chain uses TRBV6-5 and TRBJ2-5; D remains unclear. This CDR3 is built from 11 residues. Deletions cut 2 bases from V and 5 bases from J, with 3 bases between. Germline V gene data show CDR1 as MNHEY and CDR2 as SVGAGI. The CDR3 DNA follows: TGTGCCAGCAGTTACCGGGAGACCCAGTACTTC. It is translated as CASSYRETQYF.